The 8 T cell receptor beta chains given below trace back to one sample, sequenced in a study of T cell changes during pregnancy in multiple sclerosis. Method: immunoSEQ multiplex PCR; TCRdb's copy keeps in-frame clones and lacks some. The table records 30,000 to 45,000 clones, roughly 91% of them present only once. Source: CD4+ T cells from peripheral blood mononuclear cells, taken after pregnancy. These receptors all come from a female donor in good health, enrolled as a control in a pregnancy study.

This sequence joins TRBV2 and TRBJ2-5; TRBD1 matches 7 bases. V shed 7 bases, J shed 5 bases, and the junction held 7 bases outside the gene matches. The length of the CDR3 is 13 residues. The germline V gene has CDR1 SNHLY and CDR2 FYNNEI. CDR3 nucleotides: TGTGCCAGCACTTCGACAGGGTGGGAGACCCAGTACTTC. Its protein product is CASTSTGWETQYF.

J is TRBJ2-1 and V is TRBV7-2, with TRBD2 matching over 10 bases. The trim removed 3 bases at V and 3 bases at J, leaving 8 bases unmatched. The germline V gene has CDR1 SGHTA and CDR2 FQGNSA. The CDR3 is made up of 17 amino acids. The CDR3: CASSLVASGGLYNEQFF. DNA of the CDR3: TGTGCCAGCAGCTTGGTGGCTAGCGGGGGCCTCTACAATGAGCAGTTCTTC.

The J gene is TRBJ2-1, the V gene TRBV18, with TRBD1 matching over 8 bases. J gave up 0 bases and V 2 bases, and 0 bases lay outside the gene matches. Per the germline V gene, CDR1 is KGHSH and CDR2 is LQKENI. The CDR3 loop spans 15 amino acids. CDR3 region: CASSPTGGSYNEQFF. The CDR3 nucleotides read TGTGCCAGCTCACCAACAGGGGGCTCCTACAATGAGCAGTTCTTC.

The chain is built from TRBV7-8 and TRBJ2-2, with D maybe TRBD1 (6 bases). CDR1 is SGHVS, CDR2 FQNEAQ, per germline. The CDR3 totals 15 residues. Trimming stripped 5 bases from V and 1 base from J, with 11 bases between. The DNA for the CDR3 is TGTGCCAGCAGCGCCCTGACAGGGAACACCGGGGAGCTGTTTTTT. Its translation is CASSALTGNTGELFF.

The chain links TRBV5-4 to TRBJ1-4; D perhaps matches TRBD1 (6 bases). This CDR3 spans 15 amino acids. Trimming cost V 2 bases and J 3 bases, with 11 bases left between them. Germline CDR1 reads SGHNT; CDR2 reads YYREEE (reference sequence). As DNA, the CDR3 is TGTGCCAGCAGCTTCCTCGGACAGCCTAATGAAAAACTGTTTTTT. This codes for CASSFLGQPNEKLFF.

The V and J genes are TRBV30 and TRBJ2-5; 9 bases map to TRBD2. The CDR3 covers 13 residues. V dropped 0 bases and J dropped 9; count of bases not matched to a gene: 5. Germline V lookup: CDR1 GTSNPN, CDR2 SVGIG (reference sequence). CDR3 in amino acids: CAWSVTAGGPQYF. The CDR3, as DNA: TGTGCCTGGAGTGTAACAGCGGGAGGTCCCCAGTACTTC.

The chain carries TRBV19 and TRBJ2-1; 11 nucleotides match TRBD2. V was clipped by 5 bases and J by 7 bases; unmatched bases: 7. Germline CDR1 and CDR2: LNHDA and SQIVND (reference sequence). The CDR3 spans 15 residues. This CDR3 is CASSQASGGWNEQFF. CDR3 DNA: TGTGCCAGTAGTCAGGCTAGCGGGGGGTGGAATGAGCAGTTCTTC.

The chain combines TRBV6-5 with TRBJ2-2; D ambiguous. The germline CDR1 and CDR2 sequences are MNHEY and SVGAGI. This CDR3 has 12 residues. Between the trimmed V and J ends, which lost 5 bases and 1 base, there was a span of 2 bases. CDR3 bases: TGTGCCAGCAGTCAGAACACCGGGGAGCTGTTTTTT. This gives the protein CASSQNTGELFF.